This TCR beta chain was captured by sequencing in a study of early T cells in non-severe SARS-CoV-2 infection. In this sample, this clonotype turned up many times. V trimming: 2 bases; J trimming: 2 bases; junction bases outside the gene matches: 2. Germline V gene sequence: CDR1 KGHSH, CDR2 LQKENI. The CDR3 sequence is 15 residues long. Each CDR3 protein gets one entry after TCRdb re-called the 5' RACE reads with MiXCR. Of around 53,000 distinct CDR3 sequences in the sample, 6.5% to 9.5% are singletons; the top ten hold 5% to 6.5%. The receptor was derived from an adult who was a healthcare worker with PCR-confirmed SARS-CoV-2 infection or an uninfected control (not recorded which). Specimen: whole blood. The chain carries TRBV18 and TRBJ2-1, with 8 bases that match TRBD2. The CDR3 sequence is CASSPGLATYNEQFF. The CDR3 DNA is TGTGCCAGCTCACCAGGACTAGCCACCTACAATGAGCAGTTCTTC.